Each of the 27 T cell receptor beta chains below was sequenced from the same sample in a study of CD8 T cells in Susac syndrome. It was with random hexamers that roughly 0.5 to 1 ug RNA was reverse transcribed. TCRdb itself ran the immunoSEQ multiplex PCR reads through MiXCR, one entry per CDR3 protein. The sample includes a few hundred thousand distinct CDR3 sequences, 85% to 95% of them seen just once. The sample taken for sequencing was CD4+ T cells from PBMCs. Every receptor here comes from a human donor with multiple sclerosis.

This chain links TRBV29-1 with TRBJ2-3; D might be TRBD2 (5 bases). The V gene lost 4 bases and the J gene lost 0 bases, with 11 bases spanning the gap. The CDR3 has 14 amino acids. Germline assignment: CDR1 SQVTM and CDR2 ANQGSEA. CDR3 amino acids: CSVGVAGSTDTQYF. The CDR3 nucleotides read TGCAGCGTTGGAGTTGCGGGCAGCACAGATACGCAGTATTTT.

The CDR3 DNA reads TGTGCCAGCAGCATAAAGACAGGACCCTACGAGCAGTACTTC. Protein product: CASSIKTGPYEQYF. The chain is built from TRBV21-1 and TRBJ2-7. TRBV21-1 is listed as a pseudogene. This CDR3 comprises 14 residues.

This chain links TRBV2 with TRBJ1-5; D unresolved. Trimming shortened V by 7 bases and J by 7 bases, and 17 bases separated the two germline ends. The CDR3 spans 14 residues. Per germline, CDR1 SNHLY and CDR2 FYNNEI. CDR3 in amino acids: CASTPFGVGQPQHF. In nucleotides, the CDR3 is TGTGCCAGCACCCCGTTTGGGGTAGGACAGCCCCAGCATTTT.

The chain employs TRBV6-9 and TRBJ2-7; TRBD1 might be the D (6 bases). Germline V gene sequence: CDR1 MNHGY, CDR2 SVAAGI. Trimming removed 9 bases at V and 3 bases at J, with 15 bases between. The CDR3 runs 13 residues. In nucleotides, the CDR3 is TGTGCCAGAACCCGGGACACCAACTACGAGCAGTACGTC. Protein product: CARTRDTNYEQYV.

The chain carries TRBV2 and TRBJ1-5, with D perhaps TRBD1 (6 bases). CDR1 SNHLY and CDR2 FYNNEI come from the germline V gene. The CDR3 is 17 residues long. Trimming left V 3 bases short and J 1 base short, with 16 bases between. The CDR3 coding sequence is TGTGCCAGCAGTGAGCCCGGAGGGGGATTGAGCAATCAGCCCCAGCATTTT. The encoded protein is CASSEPGGGLSNQPQHF.

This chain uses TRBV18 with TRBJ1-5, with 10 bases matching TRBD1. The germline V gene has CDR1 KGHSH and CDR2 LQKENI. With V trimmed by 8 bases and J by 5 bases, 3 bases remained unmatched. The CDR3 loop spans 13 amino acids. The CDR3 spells CASHGQGDQPQHF. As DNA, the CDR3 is TGTGCCAGCCACGGACAGGGGGATCAGCCCCAGCATTTT.

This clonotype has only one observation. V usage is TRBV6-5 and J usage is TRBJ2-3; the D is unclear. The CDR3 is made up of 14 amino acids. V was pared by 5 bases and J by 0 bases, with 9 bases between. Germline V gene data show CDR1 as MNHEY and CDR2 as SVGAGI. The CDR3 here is CASSDTYSTDTQYF. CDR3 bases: TGTGCCAGCAGTGATACATACAGCACAGATACGCAGTATTTT.

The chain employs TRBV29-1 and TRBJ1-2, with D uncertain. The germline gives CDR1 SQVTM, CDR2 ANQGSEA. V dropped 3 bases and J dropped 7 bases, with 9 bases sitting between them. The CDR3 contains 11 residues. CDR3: CSVEFGSGYTF. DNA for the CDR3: TGCAGCGTTGAGTTTGGATCTGGCTACACCTTC.

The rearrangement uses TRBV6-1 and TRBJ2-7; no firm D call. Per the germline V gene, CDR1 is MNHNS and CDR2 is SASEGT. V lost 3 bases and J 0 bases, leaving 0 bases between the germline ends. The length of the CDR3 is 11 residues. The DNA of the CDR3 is TGTGCCAGCAGTGACTCCTACGAGCAGTACGTC. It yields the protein CASSDSYEQYV.

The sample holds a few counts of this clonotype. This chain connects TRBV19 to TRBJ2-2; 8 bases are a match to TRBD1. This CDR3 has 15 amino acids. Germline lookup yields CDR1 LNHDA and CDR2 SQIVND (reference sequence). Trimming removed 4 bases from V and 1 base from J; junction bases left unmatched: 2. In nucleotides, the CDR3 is TGTGCCAGTAGTACCGGACAGGGGAACACCGGGGAGCTGTTTTTT. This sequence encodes CASSTGQGNTGELFF.

The chain's CDR3 is CASRQSYNTEAFF. Written as DNA, the CDR3 is TGTGCCAGCAGACAATCCTACAACACTGAAGCTTTCTTT. The chain is built from TRBV11-1 and TRBJ1-1; D remains ambiguous. Looked up from germline, CDR1 is SGHAT and CDR2 is FQDESV (reference sequence). CDR3 length equals 13 residues. Between the trimmed V and J ends, which lost 6 bases and 2 bases, there was a span of 10 bases.

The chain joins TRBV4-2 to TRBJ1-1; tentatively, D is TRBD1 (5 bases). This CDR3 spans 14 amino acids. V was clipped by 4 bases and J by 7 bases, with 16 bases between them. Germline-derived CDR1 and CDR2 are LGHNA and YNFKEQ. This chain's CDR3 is CASSPSRGDGEAFF. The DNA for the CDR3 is TGTGCCAGCAGCCCTAGCCGGGGCGACGGTGAAGCTTTCTTT.

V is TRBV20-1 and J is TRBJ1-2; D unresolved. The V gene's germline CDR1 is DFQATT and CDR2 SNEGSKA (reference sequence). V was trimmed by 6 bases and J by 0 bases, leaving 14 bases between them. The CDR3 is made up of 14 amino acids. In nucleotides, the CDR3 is TGCAGTGCCTCAACACAGTTAGCTAACTATGGCTACACCTTC. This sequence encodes CSASTQLANYGYTF.

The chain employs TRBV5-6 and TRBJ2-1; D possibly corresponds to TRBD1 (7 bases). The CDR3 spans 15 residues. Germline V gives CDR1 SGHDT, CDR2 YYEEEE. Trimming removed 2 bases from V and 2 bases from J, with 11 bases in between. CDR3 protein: CASSFGGQPYNEQFF. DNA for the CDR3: TGTGCCAGCAGCTTCGGGGGACAGCCCTACAATGAGCAGTTCTTC.

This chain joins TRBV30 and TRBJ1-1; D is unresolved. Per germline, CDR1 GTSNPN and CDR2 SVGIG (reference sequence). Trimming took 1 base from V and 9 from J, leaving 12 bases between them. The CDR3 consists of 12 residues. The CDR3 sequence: CAWSGIRDKAFF. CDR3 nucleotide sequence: TGTGCCTGGAGTGGGATCCGGGATAAAGCTTTCTTT.

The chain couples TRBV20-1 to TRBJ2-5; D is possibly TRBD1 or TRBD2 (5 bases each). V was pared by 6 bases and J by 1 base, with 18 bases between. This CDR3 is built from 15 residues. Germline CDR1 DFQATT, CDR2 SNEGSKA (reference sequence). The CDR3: CSAAPPGRLQETQYF. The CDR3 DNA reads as TGCAGTGCCGCCCCACCGGGACGTCTCCAAGAGACCCAGTACTTC.

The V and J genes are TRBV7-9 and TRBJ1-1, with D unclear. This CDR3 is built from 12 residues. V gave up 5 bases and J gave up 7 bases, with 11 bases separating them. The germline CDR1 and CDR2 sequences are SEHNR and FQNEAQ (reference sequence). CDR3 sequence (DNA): TGTGCCAGCAGCCAACATCCGTATGAAGCTTTCTTT. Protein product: CASSQHPYEAFF.

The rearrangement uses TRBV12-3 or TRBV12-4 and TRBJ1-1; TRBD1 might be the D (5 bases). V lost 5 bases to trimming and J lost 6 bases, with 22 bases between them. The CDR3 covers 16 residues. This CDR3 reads CASSPLRISRGAEAFF. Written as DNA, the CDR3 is TGTGCCAGCAGTCCCCTCCGAATTTCCCGAGGGGCTGAAGCTTTCTTT.

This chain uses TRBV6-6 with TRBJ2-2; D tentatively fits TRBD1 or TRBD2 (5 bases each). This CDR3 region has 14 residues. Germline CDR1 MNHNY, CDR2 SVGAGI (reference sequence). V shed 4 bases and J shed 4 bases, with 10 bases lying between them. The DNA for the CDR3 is TGTGCCAGCAGTTCCCAGGGACGCACCGGGGAGCTGTTTTTT. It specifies CASSSQGRTGELFF.

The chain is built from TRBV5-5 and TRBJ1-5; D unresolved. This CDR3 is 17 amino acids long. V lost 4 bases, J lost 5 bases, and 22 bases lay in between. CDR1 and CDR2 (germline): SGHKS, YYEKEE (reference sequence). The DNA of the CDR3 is TGTGCCAGCAGCCTCAGCCTCGGAGGAGGAACTTATCAGCCCCAGCATTTT. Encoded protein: CASSLSLGGGTYQPQHF.

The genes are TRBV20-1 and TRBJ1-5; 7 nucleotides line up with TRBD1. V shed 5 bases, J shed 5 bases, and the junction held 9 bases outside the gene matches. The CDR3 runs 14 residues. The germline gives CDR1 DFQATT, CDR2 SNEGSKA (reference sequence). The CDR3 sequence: CSAETGNFDQPQHF. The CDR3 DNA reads TGCAGTGCTGAGACAGGGAATTTTGATCAGCCCCAGCATTTT.

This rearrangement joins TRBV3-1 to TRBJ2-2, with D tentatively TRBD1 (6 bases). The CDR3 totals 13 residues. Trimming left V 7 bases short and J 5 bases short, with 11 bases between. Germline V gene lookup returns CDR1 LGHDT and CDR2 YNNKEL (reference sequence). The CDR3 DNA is TGTGCCAGCAACGGACAGAGTACCGGGGAGCTGTTTTTT. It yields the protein CASNGQSTGELFF.

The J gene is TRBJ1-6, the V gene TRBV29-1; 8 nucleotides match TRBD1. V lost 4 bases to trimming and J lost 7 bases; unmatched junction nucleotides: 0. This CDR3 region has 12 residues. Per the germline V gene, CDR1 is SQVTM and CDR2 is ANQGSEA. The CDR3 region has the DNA TGCAGCGTTGGGACAGGGAATTCACCCCTCCACTTT. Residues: CSVGTGNSPLHF. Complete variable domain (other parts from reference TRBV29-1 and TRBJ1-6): SAVISQKPSRDICQRGTSLTIQCQVDSQVTMMFWYRQQPGQSLTLIATANQGSEATYESGFVIDKFPISRPNLTFSTLTVSNMSPEDSSIYLCSVGTGNSPLHFGNGTRLTVT.

CDR3 loop: CASSQEGTVQLFF. The CDR3 DNA follows: TGCGCCAGCAGTCAAGAGGGGACAGTTCAACTGTTTTTT. The V and J genes are TRBV23-1 and TRBJ1-4; 7 positions agree with TRBD1. TRBV23-1 is an ORF; its function is uncertain. The CDR3 runs to 13 residues. The trim removed 2 bases at V and 12 bases at J, leaving 6 bases unmatched.

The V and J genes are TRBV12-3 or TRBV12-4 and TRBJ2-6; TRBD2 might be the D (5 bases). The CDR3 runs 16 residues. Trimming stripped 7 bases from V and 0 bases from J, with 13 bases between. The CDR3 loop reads CASTRGVNSGANVLTF. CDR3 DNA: TGTGCCAGCACACGGGGTGTCAACTCTGGGGCCAACGTCCTGACTTTC.

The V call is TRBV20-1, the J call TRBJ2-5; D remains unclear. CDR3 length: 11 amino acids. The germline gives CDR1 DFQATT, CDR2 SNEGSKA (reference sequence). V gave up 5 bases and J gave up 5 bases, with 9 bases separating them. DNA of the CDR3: TGCAGTGCTCAGTTGGCGGAGACCCAGTACTTC. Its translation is CSAQLAETQYF.

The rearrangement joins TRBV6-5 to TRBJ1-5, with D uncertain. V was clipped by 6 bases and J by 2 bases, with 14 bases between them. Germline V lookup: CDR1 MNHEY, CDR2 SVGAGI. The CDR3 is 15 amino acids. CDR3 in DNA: TGTGCCAGCAGGGCGGTGACAAGAGGCAATCAGCCCCAGCATTTT. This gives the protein CASRAVTRGNQPQHF.